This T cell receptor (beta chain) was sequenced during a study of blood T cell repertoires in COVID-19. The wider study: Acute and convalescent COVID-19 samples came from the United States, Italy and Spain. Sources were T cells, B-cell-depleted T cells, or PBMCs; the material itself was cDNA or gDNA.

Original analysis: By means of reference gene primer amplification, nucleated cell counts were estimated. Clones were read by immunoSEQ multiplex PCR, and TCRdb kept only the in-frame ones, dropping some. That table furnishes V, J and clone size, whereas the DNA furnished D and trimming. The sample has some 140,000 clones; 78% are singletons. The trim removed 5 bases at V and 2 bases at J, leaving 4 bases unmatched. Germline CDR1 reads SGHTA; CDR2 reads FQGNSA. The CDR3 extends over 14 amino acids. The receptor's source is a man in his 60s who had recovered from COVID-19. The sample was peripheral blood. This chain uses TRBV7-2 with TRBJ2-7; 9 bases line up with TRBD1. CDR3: CASSRDREAYEQYF. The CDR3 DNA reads TGTGCCAGCAGCCGGGACAGGGAAGCCTACGAGCAGTACTTC.